The entry below describes one T cell receptor (beta chain). CDR3 length: 14 amino acids. CDR1 and CDR2 (germline): SNHLY, FYNNEI. The J segment lost 6 bases and the V segment lost 8 bases, leaving 7 bases of the junction unmatched. This sample is part of a study of blood T cell repertoires in COVID-19. Turning to the study itself: Material from acute and convalescent COVID-19 was sourced from the United States, Italy and Spain. T cells, B-cell-depleted T cells, or PBMCs provided the cDNA or gDNA that served as material.

Original processing methods: Nucleated cell number was recorded as an estimate derived from reference gene primer amplification. Sequencing was performed with immunoSEQ multiplex PCR; in TCRdb, only in-frame clones are kept and a portion is missing. The V and J calls and clone size come from that table; D and trimming were worked out from the DNA. Among 50,000 to 65,000 clones listed, about 91% were seen once. V gene TRBV2 combines with J gene TRBJ1-6, with 7 bases identical to TRBD1. Sequenced input: peripheral blood. This sequence originates from a man aged 45-65 years with acute or convalescent COVID-19. This CDR3 reads CASGTGTANSPLHF. The CDR3 DNA reads as TGTGCCAGCGGTACCGGGACAGCTAATTCACCCCTCCACTTT.